The 21 T cell receptor beta chains below all came from one sample that was sequenced in a study of T cells in Graves' hyperthyroidism and ophthalmopathy. From RNA transcripts, TCR beta CDR3 regions were amplified. HTBI primers drove first-round RT-PCR of the TCR CDR3. TCRdb re-derived calls from the multiplex PCR reads in MiXCR, one entry per CDR3 protein. The data hold over 650,000 distinct CDR3 sequences, with 45% observed a single time. Input material: peripheral blood or thyroid tissue (not recorded which). All receptors derive from an adult man with Graves' disease, either hyperthyroidism or ophthalmopathy (not recorded which).

The gene calls are TRBV20-1 and TRBJ2-7; 8 bases are a match to TRBD2. The ends lost 0 bases at V and 4 bases at J; junction bases unmatched: 8. In germline, CDR1 is DFQATT, CDR2 SNEGSKA (reference sequence). The CDR3 contains 15 residues. For the CDR3, the DNA is TGCAGTGCTAGAGAATTAGCTAGCGGGCATTACGAGCAGTACTTC. Translating gives CSARELASGHYEQYF.

The rearrangement uses TRBV25-1 and TRBJ1-1; no definite D call. V dropped 6 bases and J dropped 2 bases, with 16 bases sitting between them. This CDR3 comprises 15 residues. The germline gives CDR1 MGHDK, CDR2 SYGVNS. The CDR3 loop is CASSQETSLNTEAFF. DNA for the CDR3: TGTGCCAGCAGCCAAGAGACGAGTCTTAACACTGAAGCTTTCTTT.

The chain has TRBV10-3 and TRBJ1-4; 9 bases agree with TRBD1. Germline trimming cut 6 bases from V and 8 bases from J; bases unmatched to any gene: 7. This CDR3 has 14 amino acids. CDR1 and CDR2 from the germline V gene are ENHRY and SYGVKD. As DNA, the CDR3 is TGTGCCATCAGCCTGACAGGGGGTGAAGAAAAACTGTTTTTT. This codes for CAISLTGGEEKLFF.

In its sample, this clonotype was seen many times. The chain employs TRBV2 and TRBJ1-2; D might be TRBD1 (6 bases). This CDR3 has 13 residues. V dropped 8 bases and J dropped 5 bases, with 15 bases sitting between them. Germline CDR1 SNHLY, CDR2 FYNNEI. CDR3 coding DNA: TGTGCCAGCGTCGGGGGGCAGGGGTATGGCTACACCTTC. The encoded protein is CASVGGQGYGYTF.

This clonotype was recorded a few times. The chain couples TRBV7-9 to TRBJ1-2; D gene ambiguous. This CDR3 region has 13 residues. Trimming stripped 3 bases from V and 8 bases from J, with 13 bases between. Germline V gene sequence: CDR1 SEHNR, CDR2 FQNEAQ (reference sequence). The CDR3 DNA reads as TGTGCCAGCAGCTTGTCTCTAAAGCGCGGCTACACCTTC. It translates to CASSLSLKRGYTF.

The V gene is TRBV29-1, the J gene TRBJ1-1; D remains unclear. The CDR3 is 15 amino acids. Per the germline V gene, CDR1 is SQVTM and CDR2 is ANQGSEA. Trimming shortened V by 6 bases and J by 3 bases, and 20 bases separated the two germline ends. For the CDR3, the DNA is TGCAGCGTCACGTCCAGCGTAGGAAGCGACACTGAAGCTTTCTTT. The encoded protein is CSVTSSVGSDTEAFF.

This clonotype was seen once. Being one base from a much bigger clone, this may be a read error. This chain connects TRBV7-9 to TRBJ2-7; TRBD1 matches at 7 bases. V dropped 5 bases and J dropped 6; count of bases not matched to a gene: 4. Germline CDR1 and CDR2: SEHNR and FQNEAQ (reference sequence). The length of the CDR3 is 12 residues. The DNA for the CDR3 is TGTGCCAGCAGCGCCGGACAGGTCGAGCAGTACTTC. Translation gives CASSAGQVEQYF.

The J gene is TRBJ2-2, the V gene TRBV19, with TRBD2 matching 12 bases. This CDR3 has 17 residues. The junction had 5 bases not matched to a gene; V was cut back by 1 base and J by 5 bases. The germline V gene has CDR1 LNHDA and CDR2 SQIVND (reference sequence). The CDR3 DNA follows: TGTGCCAGTAGTATAGGACTAGCGGGAGTATCAACCGGGGAGCTGTTTTTT. It specifies CASSIGLAGVSTGELFF.

J is TRBJ2-7 and V is TRBV7-9; the D is unclear. The CDR3 loop spans 14 amino acids. Looked up from germline, CDR1 is SEHNR and CDR2 is FQNEAQ (reference sequence). Deletions cut 5 bases from V and 0 bases from J, with 11 bases between. The CDR3 region is CASSQYLGSYEQYF. The CDR3 DNA reads as TGTGCCAGCAGCCAGTACCTAGGCTCCTACGAGCAGTACTTC.

This clonotype was detected many times. The chain combines TRBV7-9 with TRBJ1-2, with D tentatively TRBD1 (5 bases). Between the trimmed V and J ends, which lost 2 bases and 2 bases, there was a span of 9 bases. Germline CDR1 SEHNR, CDR2 FQNEAQ (reference sequence). This CDR3 spans 14 amino acids. The CDR3, as DNA: TGTGCCAGCAGCTTACCGGGGGAGAACTATGGCTACACCTTC. It codes for CASSLPGENYGYTF.

The chain has TRBV20-1 and TRBJ1-2, with 8 bases lining up with TRBD1. The V gene's germline CDR1 is DFQATT and CDR2 SNEGSKA (reference sequence). V lost 6 bases and J lost 6; bases outside the gene matches: 6. The length of the CDR3 is 12 residues. The CDR3 sequence is CSATDRADGYTF. The CDR3 coding sequence is TGCAGTGCCACGGACAGGGCTGATGGCTACACCTTC.

There are many counts of this clonotype. At one end the junction does not follow the germline gene, possibly because of a read error. The chain is built from TRBV5-1 and TRBJ2-7, with 7 bases identical to TRBD2. Germline CDR1 is SGHRS and CDR2 is YFSETQ. This CDR3 comprises 11 residues. The CDR3: CASSLADEQYF. As DNA, the CDR3 is TGTGCCAGCAGCCTAGCGGACGAGCAGTACTTC.

The genes are TRBV7-2 and TRBJ2-5, with no clear D. With 5 bases removed from V and 5 bases from J, the gap between germline ends came to 15 bases. This CDR3 is 14 amino acids long. In germline, CDR1 is SGHTA, CDR2 FQGNSA. The CDR3 coding sequence is TGTGCCAGCAGCAGCCGATACCCCATGGAGACCCAGTACTTC. Its translation: CASSSRYPMETQYF.

The chain is built from TRBV20-1 and TRBJ1-2, with D possibly TRBD1 on 5 matching bases. Germline V gene sequence: CDR1 DFQATT, CDR2 SNEGSKA (reference sequence). Trimming stripped 5 bases from V and 2 bases from J, with 15 bases between. This CDR3 spans 14 amino acids. CDR3 bases: TGCAGTGCTCACCCCCAAGGGACCAACTATGGCTACACCTTC. It specifies CSAHPQGTNYGYTF.

For this clonotype: A much larger clone lies one base from this, so it may be a read error. V usage is TRBV2 and J usage is TRBJ1-2; maybe TRBD1 (6 bases). CDR1 is SNHLY, CDR2 FYNNEI, per germline. The CDR3 is 13 residues long. The ends were cut back, 4 bases at V and 12 bases at J, with 18 bases in the middle. The CDR3: CASSVKQGGGHTF. The DNA for the CDR3 is TGTGCCAGCAGTGTCAAACAGGGCGGCGGCCACACCTTC.

This clonotype has just a few counts. The genes are TRBV12-3 or TRBV12-4 and TRBJ1-2, with unresolved D. Trimming left V 3 bases short and J 0 bases short, with 11 bases between. The CDR3 sequence is 15 residues long. CDR3 coding DNA: TGTGCCAGCAGTTTGCTCGTACCAGCTAACTATGGCTACACCTTC. Protein sequence: CASSLLVPANYGYTF.

On this clonotype: The conserved closing phenylalanine or tryptophan is absent in this CDR3, likely reflecting a read error. This chain uses TRBV2 with TRBJ1-2, with 7 bases aligning to TRBD1. From germline, CDR1 is SNHLY and CDR2 FYNNEI. The CDR3 runs to 16 residues. After removal of 2 bases from V and 6 bases from J, the junction contained 12 bases not matched to a gene. The CDR3 sequence is CASSEQLVTGTNGYTL. The CDR3 region has the DNA TGTGCCAGCAGTGAACAGCTGGTGACAGGGACAAATGGCTACACCCTC.

V usage is TRBV7-2 and J usage is TRBJ1-5, with TRBD1 matching 10 bases. The germline gives CDR1 SGHTA, CDR2 FQGNSA. After removal of 4 bases from V and 6 bases from J, the junction contained 9 bases not matched to a gene. The CDR3 is made up of 16 amino acids. CDR3 in DNA: TGTGCCAGCAGCTACCTGACAGGGGGCCGGGGTCAGCCCCAGCATTTT. Amino acids: CASSYLTGGRGQPQHF.

This clonotype was seen a handful of times. The gene calls are TRBV19 and TRBJ1-2, with TRBD1 as a possible D gene (5 bases). Looked up from germline, CDR1 is LNHDA and CDR2 is SQIVND (reference sequence). V shed 2 bases and J shed 8 bases, with 15 bases lying between them. The CDR3 extends over 14 amino acids. The CDR3 sequence: CASSISLGGDGYTF. The CDR3 DNA follows: TGTGCCAGTAGTATAAGCCTCGGGGGAGACGGCTACACCTTC.

With respect to this clonotype: A read error may account for a junction end that differs from germline. This chain links TRBV7-3 with TRBJ1-1, with a weak D call TRBD1 (5 bases). Germline V gene data show CDR1 as SGHTA and CDR2 as FQGTGA. CDR3 size: 15 residues. The CDR3 DNA reads as TGTACCAGCAGAGCCTCAGGGACGGGGAACACTGAAGCTTTCTTT. Translation gives CTSRASGTGNTEAFF.

Only a few counts were recorded for this clonotype. The chain uses TRBV2 and TRBJ2-7; TRBD1 might be the D (5 bases). The germline CDR1 and CDR2 sequences are SNHLY and FYNNEI. This CDR3 has 14 residues. Trimming removed 6 bases at V and 2 bases at J, with 14 bases between. The CDR3 nucleotides read TGTGCCAGCAGGAATCAGGGTTCACCCTACGAGCAGTACTTC. Amino acids: CASRNQGSPYEQYF.